The rows below give T cell receptor beta chains drawn from one sample of a study of OX40 agonist ivuxolimab in advanced cancers. The assay was immunoSEQ multiplex PCR, and TCRdb's table has in-frame clones only and misses some. The sample shows approximately 54,000 clones, about four fifths of them seen only once. The sample here was CD4+ or CD8+ T cells sorted from blood, taken in a trial of the OX40 agonist ivuxolimab. The receptors were sampled from an adult with an advanced solid tumor such as melanoma, head and neck, liver or kidney cancer. Each CDR3 is given with its conserved first and last residue. Fields, in order: J gene, D gene, clone size, V gene, CDR3 DNA, CDR3 protein. The D gene is left open where the match is weak. Some rows mark clone size as missing; the rest say once, few, many or name a class of expanded clone.

J gene: TRBJ1-5; D gene: TRBD1; clone size: .; V gene: TRBV18; CDR3 DNA: TGTGCCAGCTCACCCGAGGGACAGGGCCTCGGTCAGCCCCAGCATTTT; CDR3 protein: CASSPEGQGLGQPQHF
J gene: TRBJ2-1; D gene: TRBD2; clone size: once; V gene: TRBV10-2; CDR3 DNA: TGCGCCAGCAGTGAGGTAGCGGGGGGCCAGGGTGAGCAGTTCTTC; CDR3 protein: CASSEVAGGQGEQFF
J gene: TRBJ1-4; D gene: TRBD1; clone size: .; V gene: TRBV5-1; CDR3 DNA: TGCGCCAGCAGCGAGGACAGGGGGACTAATGAAAAACTGTTTTTT; CDR3 protein: CASSEDRGTNEKLFF
J gene: TRBJ2-3; D gene: .; clone size: .; V gene: TRBV20-1; CDR3 DNA: TGCAGCCAGCCTCAGGGAGATACGCAGTATTTT; CDR3 protein: CSQPQGDTQYF
J gene: TRBJ2-7; D gene: .; clone size: .; V gene: TRBV5-6; CDR3 DNA: TGTGCCAGCAGCACAGGGTTGTACGAGCAGTACTTC; CDR3 protein: CASSTGLYEQYF
J gene: TRBJ2-1; D gene: TRBD2; clone size: .; V gene: TRBV11-2; CDR3 DNA: TGTGCCAGCAGCTATAGTACTAGCGGGTTCTACAATGAGCAGTTCTTC; CDR3 protein: CASSYSTSGFYNEQFF
J gene: TRBJ2-2; D gene: .; clone size: .; V gene: TRBV4-1; CDR3 DNA: TGCGCCAGCAGCCAAACCGCAAACACCGGGGAGCTGTTTTTT; CDR3 protein: CASSQTANTGELFF
J gene: TRBJ2-1; D gene: TRBD2; clone size: once; V gene: TRBV18; CDR3 DNA: TGTGCCAGCTCACCACCTCGCGGGGGGGCGGGGTACAATGAGCAGTTCTTC; CDR3 protein: CASSPPRGGAGYNEQFF
J gene: TRBJ2-7; D gene: .; clone size: .; V gene: TRBV7-2; CDR3 DNA: TGTGCCAGCAGCCACCCCACAGGAGAGCAGTACTTC; CDR3 protein: CASSHPTGEQYF
J gene: TRBJ1-6; D gene: .; clone size: .; V gene: TRBV25-1; CDR3 DNA: TGTGCCAGCAGTCCCTCCTATAATTCACCCCTCCACTTT; CDR3 protein: CASSPSYNSPLHF
J gene: TRBJ2-2; D gene: .; clone size: .; V gene: TRBV19; CDR3 DNA: TGTGCCAGTAGTATTTTAGGGGCTGGGGAGCTGTTTTTT; CDR3 protein: CASSILGAGELFF
J gene: TRBJ2-3; D gene: .; clone size: .; V gene: TRBV7-9; CDR3 DNA: TGTGCCAGCAGCTTAGGGGGGACGCAGTATTTT; CDR3 protein: CASSLGGTQYF
J gene: TRBJ1-3; D gene: .; clone size: .; V gene: TRBV27; CDR3 DNA: TGTGCCAGCAGTTTAAGTAGCTCTGGAAACACCATATATTTT; CDR3 protein: CASSLSSSGNTIYF
J gene: TRBJ2-6; D gene: TRBD1; clone size: once; V gene: TRBV2; CDR3 DNA: TGTGCCAGCAGTGACCGGGACAGGGGCTCTGGGGCCAACGTCCTGACTTTC; CDR3 protein: CASSDRDRGSGANVLTF
J gene: TRBJ2-2; D gene: .; clone size: .; V gene: TRBV5-4; CDR3 DNA: TGTGCCAGCAGCCGAACAGGGAACTTGAACACCGGGGAGCTGTTTTTT; CDR3 protein: CASSRTGNLNTGELFF
J gene: TRBJ2-7; D gene: TRBD1; clone size: .; V gene: TRBV6-1; CDR3 DNA: TGTGCCAGCAGTGTCCGGACAGGGGACTACGAGCAGTACTTC; CDR3 protein: CASSVRTGDYEQYF
J gene: TRBJ1-1; D gene: .; clone size: .; V gene: TRBV4-3; CDR3 DNA: TGCGCCAGCAGCCAAGATCTCGGAGTGAACACTGAAGCTTTCTTT; CDR3 protein: CASSQDLGVNTEAFF
J gene: TRBJ2-6; D gene: TRBD1; clone size: .; V gene: TRBV7-8; CDR3 DNA: TGTGCCAGCAGCTTAGCCGCGGCAGGGGGCTCTGGGGCCAACGTCCTGACTTTC; CDR3 protein: CASSLAAAGGSGANVLTF
J gene: TRBJ1-6; D gene: .; clone size: .; V gene: TRBV11-2; CDR3 DNA: TGTGCCAGCAGCTGGGGCTATAATTCACCCCTCCACTTT; CDR3 protein: CASSWGYNSPLHF
J gene: TRBJ2-7; D gene: .; clone size: .; V gene: TRBV6-5; CDR3 DNA: TGTGCCAGCACATTCCGAGGAGCCTACGAGCAGTACTTC; CDR3 protein: CASTFRGAYEQYF
J gene: TRBJ1-5; D gene: .; clone size: .; V gene: TRBV4-3; CDR3 DNA: TGCGCCAGCAGCCAGGACAGATATAGCAATCAGCCCCAGCATTTT; CDR3 protein: CASSQDRYSNQPQHF
J gene: TRBJ1-2; D gene: .; clone size: .; V gene: TRBV7-9; CDR3 DNA: TGTGCCAGCAGCGCGCCGGGGCCCTCTTATGGCTACACCTTC; CDR3 protein: CASSAPGPSYGYTF
J gene: TRBJ2-1; D gene: .; clone size: .; V gene: TRBV27; CDR3 DNA: TGTGCCAGCAGTTTCAGCCCCCCATCGAACAATGAGCAGTTCTTC; CDR3 protein: CASSFSPPSNNEQFF
J gene: TRBJ1-2; D gene: .; clone size: .; V gene: TRBV12-5; CDR3 DNA: TGTGCTAGTGGTTCGGCCGCGAGGGTAGGGCTAAACTATGGCTACACCTTC; CDR3 protein: CASGSAARVGLNYGYTF
J gene: TRBJ2-7; D gene: .; clone size: .; V gene: TRBV19; CDR3 DNA: TGTGCCAGTAGTATAGGCTGGAAAAGCTCCTACGAGCAGTACTTC; CDR3 protein: CASSIGWKSSYEQYF
J gene: TRBJ1-1; D gene: .; clone size: .; V gene: TRBV29-1; CDR3 DNA: TGCAGCGTTGAAGGGATGAACACTGAAGCTTTCTTT; CDR3 protein: CSVEGMNTEAFF
J gene: TRBJ2-2; D gene: .; clone size: .; V gene: TRBV5-1; CDR3 DNA: TGCGCCAGCAGCCCCAGGCCCGACACCGGGGAGCTGTTTTTT; CDR3 protein: CASSPRPDTGELFF
J gene: TRBJ2-1; D gene: .; clone size: .; V gene: TRBV2; CDR3 DNA: TGTGCCAGCGGGCCCCTAAGGGACTCGGACGGGGAGCAGTTCTTC; CDR3 protein: CASGPLRDSDGEQFF
J gene: TRBJ2-3; D gene: .; clone size: .; V gene: TRBV11-3; CDR3 DNA: TGTGCCAGCAGCTCCGGACGTGGGTCTAGCACAGATACGCAGTATTTT; CDR3 protein: CASSSGRGSSTDTQYF
J gene: TRBJ2-1; D gene: .; clone size: .; V gene: TRBV5-4; CDR3 DNA: TGTGCCAGCAGCTTGGTCGGCAGGGCCGCCAATGAGCAGTTCTTC; CDR3 protein: CASSLVGRAANEQFF
J gene: TRBJ2-7; D gene: .; clone size: .; V gene: TRBV15; CDR3 DNA: TGTGCCACCAGCAGGCCCCCGGTCTACGAGCAGTACTTC; CDR3 protein: CATSRPPVYEQYF
J gene: TRBJ2-3; D gene: .; clone size: .; V gene: TRBV5-4; CDR3 DNA: TGTGCCAGCAGCGGTGACAGGTCAACAGATACGCAGTATTTT; CDR3 protein: CASSGDRSTDTQYF
J gene: TRBJ2-2; D gene: .; clone size: .; V gene: TRBV5-1; CDR3 DNA: TGCGCCAGCAGCCTCGGACTGGCCGGGGGCACCGGGGAGCTGTTTTTT; CDR3 protein: CASSLGLAGGTGELFF
J gene: TRBJ2-5; D gene: TRBD2; clone size: .; V gene: TRBV19; CDR3 DNA: TGTGCCAGTAGTAAGCCTAGCGGGGGCCTGGGGGAGACCCAGTACTTC; CDR3 protein: CASSKPSGGLGETQYF
J gene: TRBJ2-3; D gene: .; clone size: .; V gene: TRBV11-2; CDR3 DNA: TGTGCCAGCAGCTTAAGTCTGCCCAAGAATACGCAGTATTTT; CDR3 protein: CASSLSLPKNTQYF
J gene: TRBJ1-1; D gene: TRBD1; clone size: .; V gene: TRBV7-9; CDR3 DNA: TGTGCCAGCAGCTTAGCCAGGGGGCACACTGAAGCTTTCTTT; CDR3 protein: CASSLARGHTEAFF
J gene: TRBJ1-1; D gene: TRBD1; clone size: .; V gene: TRBV7-3; CDR3 DNA: TGTGCCAGCAGCTTAGAAGGGGGCGCGGGGAACACTGAAGCTTTCTTT; CDR3 protein: CASSLEGGAGNTEAFF
J gene: TRBJ1-1; D gene: .; clone size: .; V gene: TRBV5-6; CDR3 DNA: TGTGCCAGCAGCCCCCTTATGAACACTGAAGCTTTCTTT; CDR3 protein: CASSPLMNTEAFF
J gene: TRBJ2-1; D gene: .; clone size: once; V gene: TRBV5-6; CDR3 DNA: TGTGCCAGCAGCTTACTGGGGGACCGAACTGGAAATGAGCAGTTCTTC; CDR3 protein: CASSLLGDRTGNEQFF
J gene: TRBJ1-5; D gene: .; clone size: .; V gene: TRBV12-5; CDR3 DNA: TGTGCTAGTGGTTTGGTACAGTCAGGGGTCGGGGGGTATCGCAATCAGCCCCAGCATTTT; CDR3 protein: CASGLVQSGVGGYRNQPQHF
J gene: TRBJ2-1; D gene: .; clone size: .; V gene: TRBV11-3; CDR3 DNA: TGTGCCAGCAGCTTAGACGAGGACCTTGGGCAGTTCTTC; CDR3 protein: CASSLDEDLGQFF
J gene: TRBJ2-1; D gene: TRBD2; clone size: .; V gene: TRBV7-2; CDR3 DNA: TGTGCCAGCAGCCCCAGGGCTAGCGGGATGCGCTACAATGAGCAGTTCTTC; CDR3 protein: CASSPRASGMRYNEQFF
J gene: TRBJ2-2; D gene: TRBD2; clone size: .; V gene: TRBV19; CDR3 DNA: TGTGCCAGTAGTGTAGGTAGCGGGGGGTCGAACACCGGGGAGCTGTTTTTT; CDR3 protein: CASSVGSGGSNTGELFF
J gene: TRBJ1-6; D gene: TRBD1; clone size: once; V gene: TRBV5-1; CDR3 DNA: TGCGCCAGCAGCTTGGGGGACAGGGGTTATTCACCCCTCCACTTT; CDR3 protein: CASSLGDRGYSPLHF
J gene: TRBJ1-4; D gene: .; clone size: .; V gene: TRBV2; CDR3 DNA: TGTGCCAGCCGATGGGGAGCAACTAATGAAAAACTGTTTTTT; CDR3 protein: CASRWGATNEKLFF
J gene: TRBJ2-7; D gene: .; clone size: once; V gene: TRBV7-8; CDR3 DNA: TGTGCCAGCATGGTTGGGACACCCTCCTACGAGCAGTACTTC; CDR3 protein: CASMVGTPSYEQYF
J gene: TRBJ2-2; D gene: .; clone size: .; V gene: TRBV6-6; CDR3 DNA: TGTGCCAGCATGCCCTGGGGAGGGGGAAACACCGGGGAGCTGTTTTTT; CDR3 protein: CASMPWGGGNTGELFF
J gene: TRBJ2-3; D gene: .; clone size: .; V gene: TRBV11-3; CDR3 DNA: TGTGCCAGCAGCTTAGAGGTAGCCACAGATACGCAGTATTTT; CDR3 protein: CASSLEVATDTQYF
J gene: TRBJ1-2; D gene: .; clone size: .; V gene: TRBV7-3; CDR3 DNA: TGTGCCAGCACCCCGAGAGGTTTAACAGGGCGTACCGATGGCTACACCTTC; CDR3 protein: CASTPRGLTGRTDGYTF